The 5 T cell receptor beta chains below all came from one sample that was sequenced in a study of blood T cell repertoires in COVID-19. Some clones are missing from TCRdb's copy, which holds only in-frame ones; the method was immunoSEQ multiplex PCR. Of about 120,000 clones in the sample, approximately 87% were seen once. The sequencing input was peripheral blood. Source of these receptors: a woman in her 70s with acute or convalescent COVID-19.

The V and J genes are TRBV12-3 or TRBV12-4 and TRBJ1-1; no clear D. V shed 8 bases and J shed 5 bases, with 12 bases lying between them. This CDR3 is built from 12 residues. CDR3 bases: TGTGCCAGCTCAGGTGGAGGGACTGAAGCTTTCTTT. Translation: CASSGGGTEAFF.

The J gene is TRBJ1-5, the V gene TRBV9, with D possibly being TRBD1 (6 bases). V was shortened by 0 bases and J by 4 bases, with 11 bases between the two germline ends. The germline V gene has CDR1 SGDLS and CDR2 YYNGEE. This CDR3 is built from 15 residues. CDR3 sequence (DNA): TGTGCCAGCAGCGTAGGGGGTCAGGGGAATCAGCCCCAGCATTTT. Translated, it gives CASSVGGQGNQPQHF.

This sequence joins TRBV2 and TRBJ1-6; D may be TRBD1 (5 bases). V lost 7 bases and J 7 bases, leaving 17 bases between the germline ends. The CDR3 runs to 15 residues. The germline CDR1 and CDR2 sequences are SNHLY and FYNNEI. The CDR3 sequence: CASNSGDGINSPLHF. For the CDR3, the DNA is TGTGCCAGCAATTCGGGGGACGGTATCAATTCACCCCTCCACTTT.

The J gene is TRBJ1-2, the V gene TRBV2; 12 bases align to TRBD1. The CDR3 extends over 14 amino acids. Germline V lookup: CDR1 SNHLY, CDR2 FYNNEI. The V gene end was trimmed by 8 bases and the J gene end by 4 bases; junction bases not matched to a gene: 5. CDR3 DNA sequence: TGTGCCAGCGTGCGGGACAGGGGGCTCTATGGCTACACCTTC. Encoded protein: CASVRDRGLYGYTF.

This clone occurred a few times. The chain recombines TRBV7-2 with TRBJ1-5; 7 bases agree with TRBD1. Trimming cost V 2 bases and J 5 bases; bases outside gene matches: 6. Germline V gene sequence: CDR1 SGHTA, CDR2 FQGNSA. The CDR3 sequence is 15 residues long. The CDR3: CASSLSQGGYQPQHF. CDR3 nucleotide sequence: TGTGCCAGCAGCTTAAGTCAGGGGGGATATCAGCCCCAGCATTTT.